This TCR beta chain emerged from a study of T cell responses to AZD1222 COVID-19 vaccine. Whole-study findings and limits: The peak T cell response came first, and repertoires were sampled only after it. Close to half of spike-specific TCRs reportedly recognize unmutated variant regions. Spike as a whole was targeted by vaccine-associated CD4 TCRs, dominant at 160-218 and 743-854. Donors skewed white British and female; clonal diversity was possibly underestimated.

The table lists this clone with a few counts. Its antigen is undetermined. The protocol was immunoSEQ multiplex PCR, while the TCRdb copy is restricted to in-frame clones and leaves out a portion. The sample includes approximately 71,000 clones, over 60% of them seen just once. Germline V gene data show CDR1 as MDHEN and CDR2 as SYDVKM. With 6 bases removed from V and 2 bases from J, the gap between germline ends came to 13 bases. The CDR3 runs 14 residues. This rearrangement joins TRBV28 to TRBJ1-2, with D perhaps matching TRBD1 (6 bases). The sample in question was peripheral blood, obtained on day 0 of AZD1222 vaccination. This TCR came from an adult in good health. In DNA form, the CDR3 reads TGTGCCAGCAGAAAAGGGGGGGCAAACTATGGCTACACCTTC. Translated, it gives CASRKGGANYGYTF.